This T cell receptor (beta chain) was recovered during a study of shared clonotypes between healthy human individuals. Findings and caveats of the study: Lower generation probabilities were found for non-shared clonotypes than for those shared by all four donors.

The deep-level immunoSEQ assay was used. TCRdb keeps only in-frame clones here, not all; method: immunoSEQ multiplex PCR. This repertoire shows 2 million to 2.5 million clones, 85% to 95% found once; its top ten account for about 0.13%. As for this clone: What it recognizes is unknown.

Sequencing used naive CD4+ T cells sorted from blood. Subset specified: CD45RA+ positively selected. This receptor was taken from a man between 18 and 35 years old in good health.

The CDR3 region has the DNA TGTGCCAGCAGAGCAGGGGGAAATTCACCCCTCCACTTT. Protein: CASRAGGNSPLHF. The V gene is TRBV6-1, the J gene TRBJ1-6; TRBD1 aligns across 7 bases. Germline-derived CDR1 and CDR2 are MNHNS and SASEGT. The CDR3 covers 13 residues. J was trimmed by 7 bases and V by 6 bases; bases with no gene match: 3.